The present entry profiles one TCR beta chain with its context. As processed by the authors: Amplified reference gene primers provided the basis for estimating nucleated cell counts. Sequencing was performed with immunoSEQ multiplex PCR; in TCRdb, only in-frame clones are kept and a portion is missing. V, J and clone size are those of that table, while D and trimming were read from the DNA. This table has approximately 85,000 clones, 92% appearing once. V was clipped by 1 base and J by 1 base, with 10 bases between them. Germline CDR1 MGHDK, CDR2 SYGVNS. This CDR3 spans 15 amino acids. This sample is part of a study of blood T cell repertoires in COVID-19. Turning to the study itself: COVID-19 samples from acute and convalescent phases originated in the United States, Italy and Spain. T cells, B-cell-depleted T cells, or PBMCs supplied cDNA or gDNA.

The genes are TRBV25-1 and TRBJ1-1, with D perhaps TRBD1 (6 bases). This receptor was taken from a woman aged 55-69 years with active COVID-19. Sequencing input: peripheral blood. In DNA, the CDR3 is TGTGCCAGCAGTGAATGGGGGACACAGAACACTGAAGCTTTCTTT. Its translation: CASSEWGTQNTEAFF.